This T cell receptor beta chain was documented in a study of shared clonotypes between healthy human individuals. Study in general: Each donor had three CD4 naive, three CD4 memory, two CD8 naive and one CD8 memory plate. Broader study findings: On the whole, naive subsets had larger estimated richness than memory subsets had. Sharing of clonotypes among donors was expected to vary with sequencing depth.

With regard to this clone: The antigen is not known.

Naive CD8 cells lacked CD45RO, underwent positive selection for CCR7 and left out terminally differentiated effector memory CD45RA+ cells. TCRdb's table, derived via immunoSEQ multiplex PCR, lists solely in-frame clones and lacks some. The table includes roughly 600,000 clones, 95% to 98% detected once. The CDR3 is 13 amino acids. The V gene's germline CDR1 is GTSNPN and CDR2 SVGIG (reference sequence). V lost 1 base and J lost 3, with 7 bases in between. The origin of this receptor is a man younger than 45 in good health. The genes are TRBV30 and TRBJ2-1, with D maybe TRBD1 (5 bases). Sequenced sample: naive CD8+ T cells sorted from blood. The CDR3 sequence: CAWSDDSYNEQFF. The CDR3 DNA sequence: TGTGCCTGGAGTGACGACAGCTACAATGAGCAGTTCTTC.